Listed below are T cell receptor beta chains from one sample, sequenced in a study of T cell responses to AZD1222 COVID-19 vaccine. Libraries were prepared by immunoSEQ multiplex PCR; TCRdb keeps only in-frame clonotypes and omits some of them. The table records about 120,000 clones, 88% of them present only once. Sequenced here: peripheral blood, sampled on day 0 of MenACWY control vaccination. These receptors all stem from an adult in good health. The CDR3 runs from the conserved cysteine through the conserved F or W. Each record gives: V gene, D gene, CDR3 protein. A D gene is named only where the DNA matches it firmly.

TRBV4-2	.	CASSQDPIPSNQPQHF
TRBV18	TRBD2	CASSFGTSGYTDTQYF
TRBV5-5	.	CASSPRAAGANYGYTF
TRBV4-1	.	CASSQDQATDTQYF
TRBV5-1	TRBD1	CASRVGTAVGEQYF
TRBV19	TRBD1	CASTSRGWYQETQYF
TRBV10-1	.	CASSEGNRAGNADTQYF
TRBV9	TRBD2	CASSVVLAGGIDTQYF
TRBV27	TRBD2	CASRPIAGGRGEQYF
TRBV28	.	CASSWGTNIQETQYF
TRBV24-1	.	CATFDPLTDTQYF
TRBV11-3	.	CASSSHYFLQTDTQYF
TRBV2	TRBD1	CARETGARGDEATEAFF
TRBV5-1	.	CASRIGGTYNSPLHF
TRBV19	.	CASSTRGPNTEAFF
TRBV5-1	.	CASSLVPGQTYEQYF
TRBV29-1	.	CSVRTRLTYEQYF
TRBV5-7	.	CASTSGKDLGYYNEQFF
TRBV7-2	.	CASSLDILEQPYEQYF
TRBV7-2	.	CASSLLRGAHYEQYF
TRBV9	.	CASSVSGIYTDTQYF
TRBV5-6	.	CASSFGGFVSYEQYF
TRBV27	TRBD2	CASSQAGTVGYEQYF
TRBV30	.	CAWSEKGFTNTIYF
TRBV30	.	CAWSVRDYEQYF
TRBV4-1	.	CASSITGLAKNIQYF
TRBV7-2	TRBD1	CASSSTGGTADTQYF
TRBV6-5	.	CASTPQGMAEQYF